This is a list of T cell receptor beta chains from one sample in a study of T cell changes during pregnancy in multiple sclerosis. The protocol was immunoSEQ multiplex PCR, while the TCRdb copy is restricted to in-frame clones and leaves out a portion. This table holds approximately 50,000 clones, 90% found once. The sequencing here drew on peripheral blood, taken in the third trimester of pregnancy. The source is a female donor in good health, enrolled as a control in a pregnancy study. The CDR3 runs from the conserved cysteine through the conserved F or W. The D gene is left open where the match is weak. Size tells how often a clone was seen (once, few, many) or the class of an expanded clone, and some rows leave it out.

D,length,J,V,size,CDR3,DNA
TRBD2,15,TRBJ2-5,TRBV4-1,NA,CASSRGLAVQETQYF,TGCGCCAGCAGCCGGGGACTAGCGGTTCAAGAGACCCAGTACTTC
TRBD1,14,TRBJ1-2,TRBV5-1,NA,CASSLGQGGYGYTF,TGCGCCAGCAGCTTAGGACAGGGCGGCTATGGCTACACCTTC
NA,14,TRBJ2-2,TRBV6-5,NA,CASRPPERAGELFF,TGTGCCAGCAGACCCCCCGAGAGGGCCGGGGAGCTGTTTTTT
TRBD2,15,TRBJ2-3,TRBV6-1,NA,CASRIAGTSTDTQYF,TGTGCCAGCAGGATAGCGGGAACCTCCACAGATACGCAGTATTTT
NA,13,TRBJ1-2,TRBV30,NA,CASPTQGTYGYTF,TGTGCCTCCCCCACACAGGGCACCTATGGCTACACCTTC
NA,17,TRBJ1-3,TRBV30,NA,CAWSVRQALSSGNTIYF,TGTGCCTGGAGTGTTCGACAGGCGCTGAGCTCTGGAAACACCATATATTTT
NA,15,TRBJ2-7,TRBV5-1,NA,CASNPVGLGEYEQYF,TGCGCCAGCAACCCGGTCGGGCTAGGGGAATACGAGCAGTACTTC
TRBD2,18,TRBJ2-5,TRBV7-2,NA,CASSFPGLAGGVGETQYF,TGTGCCAGCAGCTTTCCGGGACTAGCGGGAGGGGTGGGAGAGACCCAGTACTTC
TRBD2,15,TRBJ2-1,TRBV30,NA,CAWSGGLAGATEQFF,TGTGCCTGGAGTGGCGGACTAGCGGGAGCGACTGAGCAGTTCTTC
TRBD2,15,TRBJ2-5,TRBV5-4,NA,CASSSAGTRRDGQYF,TGTGCCAGCAGCTCTGCCGGGACTAGGAGAGACGGCCAGTACTTC
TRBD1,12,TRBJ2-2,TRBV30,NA,CASGGAAGELFF,TGTGCCTCAGGGGGCGCCGCCGGGGAGCTGTTTTTT
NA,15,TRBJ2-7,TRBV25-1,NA,CASSESDSYSYEQYF,TGTGCCAGCAGTGAATCTGACAGCTACTCCTACGAGCAGTACTTC
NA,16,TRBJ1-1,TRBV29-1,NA,CSVLPGRLQGFTEAFF,TGCAGCGTTCTCCCCGGAAGACTGCAGGGGTTCACTGAAGCTTTCTTT
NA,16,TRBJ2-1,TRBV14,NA,CASSQVRGRKYNEQFF,TGTGCCAGCAGCCAAGTACGTGGGCGAAAGTACAATGAGCAGTTCTTC
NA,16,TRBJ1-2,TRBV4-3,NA,CASSQDQGTANYGYTF,TGCGCCAGCAGCCAAGATCAAGGGACTGCCAACTATGGCTACACCTTC
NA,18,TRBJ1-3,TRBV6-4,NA,CARFRQEWAGMIGNTIYF,TGTGCCAGATTCCGGCAGGAGTGGGCAGGGATGATTGGAAACACCATATATTTT
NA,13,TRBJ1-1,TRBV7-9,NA,CASSPRQYTEAFF,TGTGCCAGCAGCCCCCGACAGTACACTGAAGCTTTCTTT
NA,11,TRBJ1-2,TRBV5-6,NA,CASSFSYGYTF,TGTGCCAGCAGCTTTAGCTATGGCTACACCTTC
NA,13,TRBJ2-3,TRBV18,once,CASSPPGQATQYF,TGTGCCAGCTCACCACCGGGACAAGCTACGCAGTATTTT
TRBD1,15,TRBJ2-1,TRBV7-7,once,CASSLLTGGHNEQFF,TGTGCTAGCAGCTTGTTGACAGGGGGGCACAATGAGCAGTTCTTC
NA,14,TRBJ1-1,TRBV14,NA,CASSQETGNTEAFF,TGTGCCAGCAGCCAAGAGACGGGGAACACTGAAGCTTTCTTT
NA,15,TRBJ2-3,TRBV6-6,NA,CASSYRGSSTDTQYF,TGTGCCAGCAGTTACAGAGGCAGTAGCACAGATACGCAGTATTTT
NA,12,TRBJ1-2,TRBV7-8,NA,CASSLVGDGYTF,TGTGCCAGCAGCTTAGTCGGGGATGGCTACACCTTC
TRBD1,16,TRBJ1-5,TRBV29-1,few,CSVEDCEDRSNQPQHF,TGCAGCGTTGAAGATTGTGAGGACAGGTCCAATCAGCCCCAGCATTTT
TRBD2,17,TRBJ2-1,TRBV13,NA,CASSLGGLAVTYNEQFF,TGTGCCAGCAGCTTAGGCGGGCTAGCGGTGACCTACAATGAGCAGTTCTTC
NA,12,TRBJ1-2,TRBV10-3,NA,CAIRSTGDGYTF,TGTGCCATCAGATCGACAGGTGATGGCTACACCTTC
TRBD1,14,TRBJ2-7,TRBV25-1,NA,CASSKQGMSYEQYF,TGTGCCAGCAGTAAACAGGGGATGTCCTACGAGCAGTACTTC
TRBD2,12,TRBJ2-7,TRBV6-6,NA,CASSWGGDEQYF,TGTGCCAGCAGTTGGGGGGGGGACGAGCAGTACTTC
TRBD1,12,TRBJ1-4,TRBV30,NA,CAGKGADEKLFF,TGTGCCGGAAAGGGGGCAGATGAAAAACTGTTTTTT
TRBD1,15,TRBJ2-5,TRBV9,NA,CASSGQDRGPETQYF,TGTGCCAGCAGCGGGCAGGACAGGGGGCCGGAGACCCAGTACTTC
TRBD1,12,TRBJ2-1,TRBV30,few,CAWSPTGGEQFF,TGTGCCTGGAGTCCAACAGGGGGCGAGCAGTTCTTC
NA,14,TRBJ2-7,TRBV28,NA,CASSEIRGAYEQYF,TGTGCCAGCAGTGAAATCAGGGGGGCCTACGAGCAGTACTTC
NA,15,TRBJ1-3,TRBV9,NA,CASSVAPGAGNTIYF,TGTGCCAGCAGCGTAGCCCCAGGGGCCGGAAACACCATATATTTT
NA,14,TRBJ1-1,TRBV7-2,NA,CASSLSTLNTEAFF,TGTGCCAGCAGCTTATCGACTTTGAACACTGAAGCTTTCTTT
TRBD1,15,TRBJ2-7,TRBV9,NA,CASSVAGQGVEEQYF,TGTGCCAGCAGCGTAGCGGGACAGGGGGTTGAGGAGCAGTACTTC
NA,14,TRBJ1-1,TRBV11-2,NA,CASSIIQGNTEAFF,TGTGCCAGCAGCATAATACAGGGGAACACTGAAGCTTTCTTT
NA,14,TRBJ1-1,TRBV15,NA,CATSRDMGAVEAFF,TGTGCCACCAGCAGAGACATGGGGGCGGTTGAAGCTTTCTTT
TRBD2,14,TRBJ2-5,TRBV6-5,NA,CASSLQTSAETQYF,TGTGCCAGCAGTCTACAGACTAGCGCGGAGACCCAGTACTTC
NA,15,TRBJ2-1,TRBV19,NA,CASSGGSAGYNEQFF,TGTGCCAGTAGTGGTGGGAGCGCCGGGTACAATGAGCAGTTCTTC
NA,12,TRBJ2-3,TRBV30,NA,CAWDRSVDTQYF,TGTGCCTGGGACAGATCGGTAGATACGCAGTATTTT
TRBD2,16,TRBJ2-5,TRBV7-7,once,CASSYGLAGPQETQYF,TGTGCCAGCAGCTACGGACTAGCGGGGCCCCAAGAGACCCAGTACTTC
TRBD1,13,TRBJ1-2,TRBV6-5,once,CASSPWTGDGYTF,TGTGCCAGCAGTCCCTGGACAGGGGATGGCTACACCTTC
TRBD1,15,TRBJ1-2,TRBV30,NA,CAWSPTGGSPNGYTF,TGTGCCTGGAGTCCTACAGGGGGCTCACCTAACGGCTACACCTTC
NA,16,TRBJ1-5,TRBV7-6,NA,CASSLAGAGDNQPQHF,TGTGCCAGCAGCTTAGCGGGTGCAGGGGACAATCAGCCCCAGCATTTT
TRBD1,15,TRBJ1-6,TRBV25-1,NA,CASSPRQGRNSPLHF,TGTGCCAGCAGCCCAAGACAGGGGCGTAATTCACCCCTCCACTTT
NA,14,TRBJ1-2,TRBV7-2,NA,CASSLAQLNYGYTF,TGTGCCAGCAGCTTAGCACAGCTAAACTATGGCTACACCTTC
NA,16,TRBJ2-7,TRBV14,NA,CASSQGGSRGPYEQYF,TGTGCCAGCAGCCAAGGAGGGTCCCGAGGGCCCTACGAGCAGTACTTC
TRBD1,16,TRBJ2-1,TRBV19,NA,CASRPTGKGGYNEQFF,TGTGCCAGTAGACCGACAGGGAAAGGTGGGTACAATGAGCAGTTCTTC
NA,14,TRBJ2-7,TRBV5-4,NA,CASSLEGGAYEQYF,TGTGCCAGCAGCTTGGAGGGAGGCGCCTACGAGCAGTACTTC
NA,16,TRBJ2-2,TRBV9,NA,CASSVDWRTNTGELFF,TGTGCCAGCAGCGTAGATTGGCGGACGAACACCGGGGAGCTGTTTTTT
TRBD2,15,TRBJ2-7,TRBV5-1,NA,CASSGTGLAGGEQYF,TGCGCCAGCAGCGGAACGGGACTAGCGGGAGGCGAGCAGTACTTC
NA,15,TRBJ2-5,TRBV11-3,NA,CASSPGQSFGETQYF,TGTGCCAGCAGCCCCGGACAGTCTTTTGGGGAGACCCAGTACTTC
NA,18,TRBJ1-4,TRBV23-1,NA,CASSQSPQGRMGGEKLFF,TGCGCCAGCAGTCAATCACCTCAGGGGAGAATGGGGGGGGAAAAACTGTTTTTT
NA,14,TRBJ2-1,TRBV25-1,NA,CASSEGGSYNEQFF,TGTGCCAGCAGTGAGGGGGGATCCTACAATGAGCAGTTCTTC
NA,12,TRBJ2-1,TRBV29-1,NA,CSVGDFSVEQFF,TGCAGCGTTGGTGACTTTTCGGTAGAGCAGTTCTTC
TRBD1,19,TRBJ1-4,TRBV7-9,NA,CASSSPRQGPQMVDEKLFF,TGTGCCAGCAGCTCCCCCCGACAGGGCCCGCAGATGGTTGATGAAAAACTGTTTTTT
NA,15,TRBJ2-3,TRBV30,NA,CAWSSTALSTDTQYF,TGTGCCTGGAGTTCAACAGCACTTAGCACAGATACGCAGTATTTT
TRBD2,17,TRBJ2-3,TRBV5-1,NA,CASSLDSGRLRTDTQYF,TGCGCCAGCAGCTTGGATAGCGGGAGGCTTCGCACAGATACGCAGTATTTT
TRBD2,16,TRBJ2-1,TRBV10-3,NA,CAIRGTSGSLYNEQFF,TGTGCCATCAGGGGAACTAGCGGGTCGCTCTACAATGAGCAGTTCTTC